These 15 T cell receptor beta chains came from one sample sequenced in a study of OX40 agonist ivuxolimab in advanced cancers. The repertoire was sequenced with immunoSEQ multiplex PCR; TCRdb's copy has only in-frame clones and lacks some. The sample has about 69,000 clones, around 90% seen once. Here the sequenced sample was CD4+ or CD8+ T cells sorted from blood, taken in a trial of the OX40 agonist ivuxolimab. The receptor source for this set is an adult with an advanced solid tumor such as melanoma, head and neck, liver or kidney cancer.

This rearrangement joins TRBV6-1 to TRBJ1-1; D is unresolved. Trimming removed 5 bases at V and 1 base at J, with 5 bases between. This CDR3 contains 12 residues. Germline-derived CDR1 and CDR2 are MNHNS and SASEGT. CDR3 residues: CASSPGNTEAFF. The CDR3 region has the DNA TGTGCCAGCAGTCCGGGGAACACTGAAGCTTTCTTT.

The rearrangement joins TRBV27 to TRBJ2-7; the D gene is possibly TRBD1 (6 bases). The V and J ends lost 5 bases and 5 bases respectively, with 13 bases between them. Germline V lookup: CDR1 MNHEY, CDR2 SMNVEV (reference sequence). The CDR3 length is 13 residues. CDR3 protein: CASSLPGADEQYF. In DNA, the CDR3 is TGTGCCAGCAGTCTCCCAGGGGCTGACGAGCAGTACTTC.

The chain uses TRBV19 and TRBJ1-5; 8 bases agree with TRBD1. The V gene's germline CDR1 is LNHDA and CDR2 SQIVND (reference sequence). The CDR3 extends over 18 amino acids. With V trimmed by 1 base and J by 0 bases, 8 bases remained unmatched. CDR3 nucleotide sequence: TGTGCCAGTAGTATAGCGGGACAGGCAGTTTATAGCAATCAGCCCCAGCATTTT. Its translation is CASSIAGQAVYSNQPQHF.

V usage is TRBV19 and J usage is TRBJ1-2; possible D gene TRBD1, 6 bases. Per germline, CDR1 LNHDA and CDR2 SQIVND (reference sequence). The CDR3 extends over 13 amino acids. Trimming took 6 bases from V and 7 from J, leaving 15 bases between them. The chain's CDR3 is CASSWTVDAGYTF. In nucleotides, the CDR3 is TGTGCCAGTAGCTGGACAGTGGATGCTGGCTACACCTTC.

V usage is TRBV7-8 and J usage is TRBJ2-5; D is undetermined. The V end was cut by 0 bases, the J end by 4 bases, with 6 bases between. The germline V gene encodes CDR1 SGHVS and CDR2 FQNEAQ. CDR3 length: 13 amino acids. The CDR3 here is CASSLADVETQYF. Written as DNA, the CDR3 is TGTGCCAGCAGCTTAGCGGATGTAGAGACCCAGTACTTC.

This clone was seen a handful of times. The chain joins TRBV5-1 to TRBJ1-1, with D possibly matching TRBD1 (5 bases). Germline lookup yields CDR1 SGHRS and CDR2 YFSETQ. The CDR3 contains 14 residues. The V and J ends lost 7 bases and 1 base respectively, with 14 bases between them. In DNA form, the CDR3 reads TGCGCCAGCCGATTCGCGGGGGAGAACACTGAAGCTTTCTTT. Translated, it gives CASRFAGENTEAFF.

The J gene is TRBJ2-3, the V gene TRBV5-6; D possibly corresponds to TRBD2 (5 bases). Per the germline V gene, CDR1 is SGHDT and CDR2 is YYEEEE. Trimming removed 3 bases at V and 6 bases at J, with 14 bases between. The CDR3 sequence is 14 residues long. Here the CDR3 reads CASSSGEGLDTQYF. The CDR3 DNA is TGTGCCAGCAGCTCCGGAGAGGGATTGGATACGCAGTATTTT. The full variable domain, with the rest looked up from reference TRBV5-6 and TRBJ2-3, is DAGVTQSPTHLIKTRGQQVTLRCSPKSGHDTVSWYQQALGQGPQFIFQYYEEEERQRGNFPDRFSGHQFPNYSSELNVNALLLGDSALYLCASSSGEGLDTQYFGPGTRLTVL.

The chain is built from TRBV7-8 and TRBJ2-1; no reliable D call. The germline V gene has CDR1 SGHVS and CDR2 FQNEAQ. Trimming removed 5 bases at V and 4 bases at J, with 3 bases between. The length of the CDR3 is 11 residues. The CDR3 bases are TGTGCCAGCAGCCCTTACAATGAGCAGTTCTTC. Protein: CASSPYNEQFF. The full variable domain, in which reference TRBV7-8 and TRBJ2-1 provide the parts outside the CDR3, is GAGVSQSPRYKVAKRGQDVALRCDPISGHVSLFWYQQALGQGPEFLTYFQNEAQLDKSGLPSDRFFAERPEGSVSTLKIQRTQQEDSAVYLCASSPYNEQFFGPGTRLTVL.

With respect to this clone: This sample includes further DNA sequences coding for the same CDR3. The rearrangement links TRBV5-1 to TRBJ2-1; a weak D match, TRBD2 (5 bases). The germline V gene has CDR1 SGHRS and CDR2 YFSETQ. Trimming took off 1 base at V and 0 bases at J, with 5 bases between the two ends. CDR3 length equals 14 residues. The CDR3 DNA reads as TGCGCCAGCAGCTTGACTAGCTCCTACAATGAGCAGTTCTTC. Its protein product is CASSLTSSYNEQFF.

The DNA of the CDR3 is TGTGCCAGCAGTTTATCTCTCGGGACTAGCGGTCGGGGGGACTACGAGCAGTACTTC. Residues: CASSLSLGTSGRGDYEQYF. The V gene is TRBV28, the J gene TRBJ2-7; 11 bases line up with TRBD2. The V gene end was trimmed by 1 base and the J gene end by 3 bases; junction bases not matched to a gene: 14. The germline V gene encodes CDR1 MDHEN and CDR2 SYDVKM. This CDR3 is 19 amino acids long.

This chain connects TRBV4-2 to TRBJ2-7, with a possible D match to TRBD2 (7 bases). V lost 0 bases, J lost 1 base, and 13 bases lay in between. This CDR3 contains 16 residues. Per germline, CDR1 LGHNA and CDR2 YNFKEQ. This CDR3 reads CASSQEGGGSSYEQYF. In DNA, the CDR3 is TGTGCCAGCAGCCAAGAGGGGGGCGGGAGTTCCTACGAGCAGTACTTC.

J is TRBJ2-7 and V is TRBV9; tentative D call: TRBD2 (6 bases). CDR3 length equals 15 residues. The ends were cut back, 3 bases at V and 3 bases at J, with 16 bases in the middle. From germline, CDR1 is SGDLS and CDR2 YYNGEE. CDR3: CASSAGDDPYYEQYF. The CDR3 DNA is TGTGCCAGCAGCGCGGGGGACGATCCGTACTACGAGCAGTACTTC.

CDR3 in DNA: TGTGCCAGCAGCTCCCCCAGGGTTGGCTACGAGCAGTACTTC. Its protein is CASSSPRVGYEQYF. The chain carries TRBV7-8 and TRBJ2-7, with D possibly TRBD1 on 5 matching bases. This CDR3 has 14 amino acids. Between the trimmed V and J ends, which lost 4 bases and 3 bases, there was a span of 13 bases. Germline CDR1 and CDR2: SGHVS and FQNEAQ.

The V gene is TRBV4-1, the J gene TRBJ2-1, with 10 bases fitting TRBD2. Losses at the gene ends were 1 base for V and 7 bases for J; bases not matched to a gene: 7. The CDR3 runs 16 residues. Germline V gene sequence: CDR1 MGHRA, CDR2 YSYEKL. CDR3 amino acids: CASSQGLAGYPNEQFF. CDR3 nucleotides: TGCGCCAGCAGCCAAGGACTAGCGGGTTACCCGAATGAGCAGTTCTTC.

This clone is a singleton in its sample. This chain links TRBV9 with TRBJ2-7, with D perhaps matching TRBD2 (7 bases). V was trimmed by 4 bases and J by 3 bases, leaving 14 bases between them. Germline V gene sequence: CDR1 SGDLS, CDR2 YYNGEE. The CDR3 consists of 14 residues. CDR3 nucleotides: TGTGCCAGCAGCCCGGGGGGCGTGAGCTACGAGCAGTACTTC. It specifies CASSPGGVSYEQYF. The full variable domain, its missing parts supplied by reference TRBV9 and TRBJ2-7, is DSGVTQTPKHLITATGQRVTLRCSPRSGDLSVYWYQQSLDQGLQFLIQYYNGEERAKGNILERFSAQQFPDLHSELNLSSLELGDSALYFCASSPGGVSYEQYFGPGTRLTVT.